Following are 15 T cell receptor beta chains from one sample sequenced in a study of blood T cell repertoires in COVID-19. TCRdb's copy holds only in-frame clones and misses some; the assay was immunoSEQ multiplex PCR. In the table there are 250,000 or so clones, about 90% of which are singletons. Sequenced material: PBMCs or T cells enriched from blood (not recorded which). Receptors originate from a man over 45 who had been exposed to COVID-19.

This chain links TRBV24-1 with TRBJ2-5; 8 bases match TRBD1. The germline gives CDR1 KGHDR, CDR2 SFDVKD. The V gene end was trimmed by 4 bases and the J gene end by 2 bases; junction bases not matched to a gene: 8. This CDR3 region has 16 residues. The CDR3 nucleotides are TGTGCCACCAGTGAGTCGAACAGGGGGAAACAAGAGACCCAGTACTTC. Translated: CATSESNRGKQETQYF.

The rearrangement links TRBV19 to TRBJ2-5; D gene ambiguous. From germline, CDR1 is LNHDA and CDR2 SQIVND (reference sequence). CDR3 size: 13 residues. Trimming stripped 2 bases from V and 3 bases from J, with 7 bases between. For the CDR3, the DNA is TGTGCCAGTAGTATAACTGTAGAAGAGACCCAGTACTTC. It codes for CASSITVEETQYF.

This clone was seen just once. The chain has TRBV7-9 and TRBJ1-6, with TRBD1 as a possible D gene (6 bases). The germline gives CDR1 SEHNR, CDR2 FQNEAQ (reference sequence). The CDR3 covers 15 residues. V gave up 5 bases and J gave up 5 bases, with 13 bases separating them. The CDR3 spells CASSPRTDNNSPLHF. CDR3 nucleotides: TGTGCCAGCAGCCCGAGGACAGACAATAATTCACCCCTCCACTTT.

The CDR3 DNA reads TGCGCCAGCAGCCTCTTGGGGCCAGGGGAGCAGTACTTC. Translated, it gives CASSLLGPGEQYF. This chain uses TRBV5-1 with TRBJ2-7; a possible D gene is TRBD1 (5 bases). The CDR3 totals 13 residues. Germline values: CDR1 SGHRS, CDR2 YFSETQ. V lost 4 bases to trimming and J lost 7 bases, with 15 bases between them.

This rearrangement joins TRBV7-2 to TRBJ1-1; the D is unclear. The CDR3 sequence is 14 residues long. Germline CDR1 SGHTA, CDR2 FQGNSA. Trimming stripped 5 bases from V and 3 bases from J, with 13 bases between. The CDR3 sequence: CASSLLVGDTEAFF. In nucleotides, the CDR3 is TGTGCCAGCAGCCTCCTCGTTGGAGACACTGAAGCTTTCTTT.

The rearrangement joins TRBV7-9 to TRBJ1-3, with unresolved D. This CDR3 contains 14 residues. CDR1 is SEHNR, CDR2 FQNEAQ, per germline (reference sequence). V was pared by 1 base and J by 9 bases, with 13 bases between. The CDR3 DNA reads TGTGCCAGCAGCTTAGTGCCCCCGGGGTTCACCATATATTTT. Amino acid sequence: CASSLVPPGFTIYF.

The chain links TRBV29-1 to TRBJ1-1; 9 nucleotides line up with TRBD1. With 6 bases clipped from V and 4 bases from J, the junction kept 12 bases outside the gene matches. Germline V gene data show CDR1 as SQVTM and CDR2 as ANQGSEA. The CDR3 extends over 15 amino acids. The CDR3 loop reads CSVGQGSFAGTEAFF. In DNA form, the CDR3 reads TGCAGCGTGGGACAGGGAAGTTTCGCGGGCACTGAAGCTTTCTTT.

The chain uses TRBV6-1 and TRBJ2-3; D is undetermined. Germline V gene sequence: CDR1 MNHNS, CDR2 SASEGT. V was shortened by 3 bases and J by 0 bases, with 7 bases between the two germline ends. This CDR3 is 14 amino acids long. Here the CDR3 reads CASSDRGSTDTQYF. In DNA, the CDR3 is TGTGCCAGCAGTGACAGAGGAAGCACAGATACGCAGTATTTT.

The chain joins TRBV5-1 to TRBJ2-4; D may be TRBD1 (6 bases). The CDR3 spans 14 residues. Trimming took off 5 bases at V and 7 bases at J, with 16 bases between the two ends. Germline lookup yields CDR1 SGHRS and CDR2 YFSETQ. CDR3 sequence (DNA): TGCGCCAGCAGGGAGACACAGGGAAGGAACATTCAGTACTTC. Translating it yields CASRETQGRNIQYF.

J is TRBJ2-4 and V is TRBV29-1; TRBD2 matches at 11 bases. The V gene's germline CDR1 is SQVTM and CDR2 ANQGSEA. The V gene end was trimmed by 4 bases and the J gene end by 10 bases; junction bases not matched to a gene: 6. CDR3 length: 13 residues. CDR3 in amino acids: CSVALAGASIQYF. The CDR3 region has the DNA TGCAGCGTTGCACTAGCGGGAGCTTCTATTCAGTACTTC.

V usage is TRBV3-1 (or the pseudogene TRBV3-2) and J usage is TRBJ2-7; D remains ambiguous. The CDR3 covers 12 residues. Trimming removed 5 bases at V and 1 base at J, with 6 bases between. Germline CDR1 and CDR2: LGHDT and YNNKEL (reference sequence). Here the CDR3 reads CASSSRSYEQYF. CDR3 DNA sequence: TGTGCCAGCAGCAGCCGGTCCTACGAGCAGTACTTC.

The chain employs TRBV11-3 and TRBJ2-3, with TRBD2 matching over 12 bases. The length of the CDR3 is 16 residues. The germline CDR1 and CDR2 sequences are SGHNT and YENEEA. V was clipped by 3 bases and J by 3 bases; unmatched bases: 4. CDR3 nucleotides: TGTGCCAGCAGCTTGTGGACTAGCGGGAAGACAGATACGCAGTATTTT. Protein: CASSLWTSGKTDTQYF.

The genes are TRBV28 and TRBJ1-1; D unclear. Germline V gene lookup returns CDR1 MDHEN and CDR2 SYDVKM. The CDR3 totals 13 residues. Trimming took 3 bases from V and 1 from J, leaving 6 bases between them. The CDR3 sequence is CASSFPGNTEAFF. In DNA, the CDR3 is TGTGCCAGCAGTTTTCCGGGGAACACTGAAGCTTTCTTT.

This chain links TRBV7-8 with TRBJ2-7; the D gene is possibly TRBD1 (6 bases). Germline V lookup: CDR1 SGHVS, CDR2 FQNEAQ. Trimming shortened V by 5 bases and J by 2 bases, and 13 bases separated the two germline ends. There are 14 residues in the CDR3. The CDR3 spells CASSQLTGTYEQYF. The CDR3 region has the DNA TGTGCCAGCAGCCAGCTTACAGGGACCTACGAGCAGTACTTC.

This clone was observed once. Other DNA sequences in the sample encode the same CDR3. The J gene is TRBJ1-2, the V gene TRBV28; D unresolved. Germline lookup yields CDR1 MDHEN and CDR2 SYDVKM. Trimming removed 5 bases from V and 5 bases from J, with 6 bases in between. This CDR3 has 11 residues. CDR3 region: CASSSNYGYTF. The CDR3 bases are TGTGCCAGCAGTAGCAATTATGGCTACACCTTC.